This T cell receptor (beta chain) is from a study of blood T cells in healthy people across ages (dated by TCRdb to the mid-2010s). Study-level background: Template switching captured roughly one uniquely barcoded TCR beta cDNA molecule per two T cells in model experiments. To track age-related changes in TCR beta repertoire diversity, the study relied on deep sequencing normalized with unique cDNA molecular identifiers. For two donors (one aged 18 to 29 and one aged 80 or older), the study analyzed two additional independent replicas of 1 million unique cDNA reads from the same blood draw. The donors were divided into four age groups: young (average approximately 16 years), middle-aged (about 39), aged (approximately 59) and long-lived (about 90).

The germline V gene provides CDR1 MNHEY and CDR2 SVGAGI. V is cut by 0 bases and J by 6 bases, and the space between the germline ends is 9 bases. Including the terminal cysteine and phenylalanine, the CDR3 comprises 13 residues. The read is trimmed to its CDR3 DNA, 39 bases read in frame from base 1. Points on this clonotype: The antigen it binds to is not known. Qualities for individual bases were not recorded, and no much larger clone is one base off.

The donors were a few dozen Caucasian individuals from Russia, aged 6 to 90 years, who were systemically healthy. Ten milliliters of peripheral blood were collected from each donor into EDTA-treated Vacutainer tubes. PBMCs were isolated by Ficoll-Paque density-gradient centrifugation, with at least 7 million obtained per sample. Trizol reagent was used to extract total RNA from the PBMCs, yielding at least 6 micrograms per sample. For every donor, flow cytometry on a PBMC aliquot measured the percentage of naive CD45RAhigh/CD27high T cells. The method was 5' RACE. Sequencing took place on an Illumina HiSeq 2500. A second PCR of about 7 to 12 cycles was run with a J-beta primer mix and a sample-barcoded 5' primer. A unique molecular identifier was introduced onto each TCR beta cDNA molecule by a template-switch 5' adaptor carrying 12 random nucleotides. At least 2.5 million CDR3-containing paired-end reads were obtained from each sample. First-strand cDNA synthesis was performed from all RNA using the Mint cDNA synthesis kit, with priming by a TRBC-specific oligonucleotide. All cDNA was treated with uracil-DNA glycosylase and then went through a first 18-cycle PCR with the universal primers M1SS and BC2_uni_R. In the source study's methods: Each sample was normalized by randomly selecting 1 million high-quality reads, each carrying a distinct molecular identifier. Reads with shared molecular identifiers were discarded instead of being binned into consensus sequences. MiTCR, run with a Q25 quality threshold and the strictest error-elimination algorithm, handled CDR3 identification, clonotype clustering and error correction. Lower-bound total TCR beta diversity was estimated with a nonparametric unseen species model using Euler transformation. Using fastp at Q25 and MiXCR, TCRdb reprocessed the public reads and kept productive beta chains. Duplicate CDR3 protein sequences are folded into a single record with the most common DNA and genes. TCRdb's processing, not the authors', yielded these V and J calls. The sample table shows some 560,000 distinct CDR3 sequences, and around 27% are seen once. Of the sample, over 3.5% falls within the top ten clones.

Overall study results and their limits: Bulk unsorted PBMC profiling prevented conclusive comparison of naive and antigen-experienced compartments. There was a strong correlation between observed TCR beta diversity and the percentage of naive T cells measured by flow cytometry. Total diversity estimates from one million sequenced T cells were considered lower bounds and underestimates. Compared with the aged group, more naive CD4+ T cells, fewer expanded clones and increased TCR diversity were shown by the long-lived group, suggesting age selection. As age increased, observed TCR beta diversity per million T cells dropped in a roughly linear way, and a significant reduction was already evident by age about 40. Donor CMV infection status was unknown, potentially confounding age-related changes in expanded clonotypes.

This sample also belongs to another study, concerning T cells of mothers and their children. As that second study puts it: Nine systemically healthy Caucasian individuals, comprising three mothers and their six children, were included as donors. cDNA synthesis used all of the extracted RNA, with roughly 1.5 ug of RNA in each 15 ul reaction. In the second PCR, the M1S primer added sample barcodes and 2-4 random nucleotides. More than 9 million TCR beta CDR3 reads were obtained from each mother, and roughly 3.1 million reads were obtained from each child. Thymic selection similarly shapes TCR recombination output in related and unrelated pairs, with minor effect from inherited differences. Normalized repertoire overlap was always found to be slightly, but never significantly, higher in related mother-child pairs than in unrelated mother-child pairs. Persistent microchimeric T cell clones were not detected, at a sensitivity of 95 to 100 clones per million clonotypes. In the study, deep NGS was used to compare the TCR beta repertoires of mothers and children, and features distinguishing related mother-child pairs from unrelated individuals were sought. Mothers averaged about 40 +/- 4 years of age and children averaged roughly 12 +/- 4 years. Libraries were sequenced on Illumina HiSeq 2000 with 100+100 nt paired-end reads after adapter ligation with NEBNext reagents. Mother and child libraries were prepared a month apart and sequenced in separate runs to prevent cross-contamination. Between 500,000 and 2,000,000 distinct TCR beta clonotypes were identified per donor. Naive TCR beta clonotypes were estimated from low-frequency clonotypes matched to each donor's FACS-determined naive share, without sorting.

Recombination connected TRBV6-5 to TRBJ2-7, with no D gene named confidently. The source material was blood. This TCR came from a boy aged 2-9 years in good health. The CDR3 corresponds to CASSYSMGSEQYF. The sequence in DNA is TGTGCCAGCAGTTACTCGATGGGGTCCGAGCAGTACTTC.